This T cell receptor beta chain was profiled in a study of T cells in localized non-small cell lung cancer. The study's findings and limits: Sequencing, confined to only one tumor region, leaves heterogeneity possible. Uninvolved adjacent lung showed peak T cell clonality, exceeding tumor.

Notes on this clone: Its antigen is undetermined.

The CDR3 extends over 11 amino acids. V was shortened by 6 bases and J by 8 bases, with 11 bases between the two germline ends. Germline values: CDR1 DFQATT, CDR2 SNEGSKA (reference sequence). The table came from immunoSEQ multiplex PCR; TCRdb's copy has only in-frame clones and leaves some out. The sample holds about 15,000 clones; 75% to 90% are singletons and the top ten take approximately 3.9%. This sequence joins TRBV20-1 and TRBJ2-1; possibly TRBD2 for D (5 bases). Sequenced material: peripheral blood, taken before any cancer treatment. The source of this sequence is a woman aged 35-75 years with stage I lung adenocarcinoma. CDR3 region: CSATHGDEQFF. CDR3 nucleotide sequence: TGCAGTGCAACACACGGGGATGAGCAGTTCTTC.